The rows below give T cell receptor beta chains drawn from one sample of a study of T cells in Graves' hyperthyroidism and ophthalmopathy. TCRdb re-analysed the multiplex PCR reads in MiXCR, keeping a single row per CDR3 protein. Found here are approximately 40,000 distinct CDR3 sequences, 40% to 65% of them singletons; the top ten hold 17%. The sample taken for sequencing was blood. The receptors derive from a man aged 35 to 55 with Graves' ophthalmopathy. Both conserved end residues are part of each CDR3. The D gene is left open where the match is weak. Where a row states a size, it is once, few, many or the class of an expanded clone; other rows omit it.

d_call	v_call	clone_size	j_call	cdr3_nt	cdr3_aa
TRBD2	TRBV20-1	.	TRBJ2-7	TGCAGTGCGTCTAGCGGGGGCTACGAGCAGTACTTC	CSASSGGYEQYF
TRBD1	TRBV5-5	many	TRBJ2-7	TGTGCCAGCAGCTTGGACAGGGGAACCTACGAGCAGTACTTC	CASSLDRGTYEQYF
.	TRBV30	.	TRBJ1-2	TGTGCCTGGAGATCCCTGCGGCAGGGAAGGGGTGGCTACACCTTC	CAWRSLRQGRGGYTF
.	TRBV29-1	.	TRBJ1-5	TGCAGCGTAAGGGACAGCAATCAGCCCCAGCATTTT	CSVRDSNQPQHF
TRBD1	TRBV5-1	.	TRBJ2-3	TGCGCCAGCAGCTTAAGACAGGGTCCAGATACGCAGTATTTT	CASSLRQGPDTQYF
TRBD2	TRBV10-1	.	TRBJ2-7	TGCGCCAGCAGTGATACGACTAGCGGGAGTCGAAGGGAGCAGTACTTC	CASSDTTSGSRREQYF
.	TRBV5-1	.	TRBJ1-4	TGCGCCAGCAGTTTTGGGGGAGGTGAAAAACTGTTTTTT	CASSFGGGEKLFF
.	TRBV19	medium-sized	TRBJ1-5	TGTGCCAGTGCGGACAACAGCAATCAGCCCCAGCATTTT	CASADNSNQPQHF
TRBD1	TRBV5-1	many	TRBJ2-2	TGCGCCAGCACCCCCCAGGGGGTTACCGGGGAGCTGTTTTTT	CASTPQGVTGELFF
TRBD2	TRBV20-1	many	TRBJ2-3	TGCAGTGCCCAGAGAGAGAGCGGGGTAAATACGCAGTATTTT	CSAQRESGVNTQYF
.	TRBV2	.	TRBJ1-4	TGTGCCAGCAGGGGGGGGCAGGAAGAGGAAAAACTGTTTTTT	CASRGGQEEEKLFF
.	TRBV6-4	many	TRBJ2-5	TGTGCCAGCCGGGGTATCGAGACCCAGTACTTC	CASRGIETQYF
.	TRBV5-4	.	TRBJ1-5	TGTGCCAGCAGCTTGGCGGGGGGCGACGATCAGCCCCAGCATTTT	CASSLAGGDDQPQHF
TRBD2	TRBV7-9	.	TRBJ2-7	TGTGCCAGCAGCTCCTCCGGGACTAGTCGATACGAGCAGTACTTC	CASSSSGTSRYEQYF
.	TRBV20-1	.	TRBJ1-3	TGCAGTGCTAGAAGGGCTACCACCATATATTTT	CSARRATTIYF
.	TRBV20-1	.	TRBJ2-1	TGCAGTGCTATCTCACAGGCGTTAAGAGGCTACAATGAGCAGTTCTTC	CSAISQALRGYNEQFF
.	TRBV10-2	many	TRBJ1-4	TGCGCCAGCAACCCCGGGACCGAAAATGAAAAACTGTTTTTT	CASNPGTENEKLFF
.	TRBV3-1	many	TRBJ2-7	TGTGCCAGCAGCCAAGTATCAGGGCAATACGAGCAGTACTTC	CASSQVSGQYEQYF
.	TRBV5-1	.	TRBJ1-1	TGCGCCAGCAGCTCGACAGCGGGTACTGAAGCTTTCTTT	CASSSTAGTEAFF
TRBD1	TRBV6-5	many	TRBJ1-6	TGTGCCAGCAGTTACTCGAGTGGGACAGGGAGCTCACCCCTCCACTTT	CASSYSSGTGSSPLHF
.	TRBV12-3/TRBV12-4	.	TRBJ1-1	TGTGTCAACAGTTTAAGCACTGAAGCTTTCTTT	CVNSLSTEAFF
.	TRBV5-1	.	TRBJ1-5	TGCGCCAGCAGCTCATCAGGGAAAAGCAATCAGCCCCAGCATTTT	CASSSSGKSNQPQHF